This T cell receptor beta chain appears in the sequencing data of a study of T cells after yellow fever vaccination (dated by TCRdb to the late 2010s). About the investigation overall: The SMART-Seq v4 Ultra Low Input RNA kit was used to prepare libraries from fractions with low cell numbers. Bulk TCR alpha and beta repertoires were sequenced longitudinally to track T-cell clones before and after primary and booster YFV17D yellow fever vaccination. The cohort comprised two healthy male donors, one aged 18 to 29 and one aged 30 to 40 years. Blood was drawn at multiple timepoints before and after primary and secondary immunization, with bulk PBMC replicates and cell subsets isolated.

TCR cDNA was synthesized by 5'RACE template switching, through which a universal primer site and unique molecular identifiers were introduced. Priming for cDNA synthesis came from both the TCR alpha and TCR beta constant segments. Library amplification involved two PCR steps, and the second step added sample barcodes and sequencing adapters. Sequencing of libraries was performed on Illumina HiSeq 2500 (2x100 bp) or NovaSeq (2x150 bp). Concerning the study's data processing: MIGEC handled demultiplexing of reads and collapsing into UMI consensus sequences, while MiXCR performed V(D)J alignment. Vaccine-responding clonotypes were defined with edgeR using replicate PBMC samples, requiring FDR below 0.01 and a log2 fold change above 5 up to day 15. Each bulk clonotype received a CD4 or CD8 identity based on whether the sequenced CD4 or CD8 repertoire contained that clonotype at higher abundance. The raw public reads went through TCRdb reprocessing: fastp at Q25, MiXCR clone calling, in-frame beta chains kept. Merged by CDR3 protein, the rows form single entries marked with the most common genes and DNA. TCRdb assigned the V and J calls; the authors' analysis was not used. The sample records tens of thousands of distinct CDR3 sequences, just under 8% of which are singletons. Roughly two fifths of the sample lies in the top ten.

General conclusions and limits of the study: After the booster, most clones that had expanded after primary vaccination were detected again (about 97% of CD4 and around nine tenths of CD8), suggesting broad maintenance of memory. Computational filtering was required because FACS-sorted repertoires could contain abundant contaminating clonotypes from the bulk population. The study included only a couple of donors, which limits how far the findings can be generalized. A small fraction of clonotypes showed up in both the CD4 and CD8 compartments, probably as a result of convergent recombination. The secondary T-cell response was found to be weaker but faster than the primary response, with a peak reached on day 5 rather than on day 15.

This specimen's treatment or condition label, interpreted: live attenuated yellow fever vaccine strain. A standard Ficoll-Paque protocol was used to isolate PBMCs from peripheral blood. Dynabeads CD4 and CD8 positive selection kits were used to isolate the CD4 and CD8 T-cell fractions. TriZol was used to extract RNA from bulk PBMCs, from CD4 and CD8 fractions, and from dextramer-positive and dextramer-negative fractions. This clonotype was seen a few times. What antigen it recognizes has not been identified. Within one base of it there is no much larger clone, and no base qualities were kept. Here V drops 3 bases and J drops 0 bases, and the junction holds 4 bases not matched to any gene. According to the germline V gene (reference sequence), CDR1 reads LNHDA and CDR2 reads SQIVND. Measured from the cysteine to the phenylalanine, the CDR3 is 16 residues long. Only the CDR3 DNA stays, 48 bases, in frame from base 1.

The sample consisted of CD8+ T cells sorted from PBMCs, taken on the day of the yellow fever booster vaccination. This TCR was sampled from a man aged 25-40 years who received the YFV17D yellow fever vaccine. The chain joins TRBV19 to TRBJ2-1, and TRBD2 aligns with 8 junction nucleotides. The CDR3 reads CASSIDSGDSYNEQFF. The DNA sequence is given as TGTGCCAGTAGTATTGATAGCGGGGACTCCTACAATGAGCAGTTCTTC. The full variable domain, with segments outside the CDR3 supplied by the reference TRBV19 and TRBJ2-1 proteins, appears as DGGITQSPKYLFRKEGQNVTLSCEQNLNHDAMYWYRQDPGQGLRLIYYSQIVNDFQKGDIAEGYSVSREKKESFPLTVTSAQKNPTAFYLCASSIDSGDSYNEQFFGPGTRLTVL.